These 11 T cell receptor beta chains came from one sample sequenced in a study of blood T cell repertoires in COVID-19. Profiling relied on immunoSEQ multiplex PCR, and the TCRdb table lists in-frame clones only, not all of them. Of roughly 170,000 clones listed, just under 90% are singletons. The sample taken for sequencing was peripheral blood. The receptors shown here come from a young woman who had recovered from COVID-19.

This chain links TRBV5-6 with TRBJ2-7, with 10 nucleotides matching TRBD2. The germline V gene encodes CDR1 SGHDT and CDR2 YYEEEE. V dropped 5 bases and J dropped 5; count of bases not matched to a gene: 4. The CDR3 loop spans 13 amino acids. CDR3 in amino acids: CASRPGLAHEQYF. The CDR3 bases are TGTGCCAGCAGACCGGGACTAGCGCACGAGCAGTACTTC.

The gene calls are TRBV3-1 (or the pseudogene TRBV3-2) and TRBJ2-3; unclear D gene. V lost 1 base and J 1 base, leaving 9 bases between the germline ends. Germline V gene sequence: CDR1 LGHDT, CDR2 YNNKEL (reference sequence). This CDR3 has 15 amino acids. CDR3 amino acids: CASSQGTTRTDTQYF. The CDR3 region has the DNA TGTGCCAGCAGCCAAGGCACTACCCGCACAGATACGCAGTATTTT.

The chain uses TRBV9 and TRBJ2-2; TRBD2 matches 8 bases. The CDR3 runs to 14 residues. Germline V gene sequence: CDR1 SGDLS, CDR2 YYNGEE. The V segment lost 5 bases and the J segment 6 bases; nucleotides outside the gene matches: 6. The CDR3 is CASRVSGGAGELFF. The CDR3 DNA sequence: TGTGCCAGCAGAGTCAGCGGGGGAGCCGGGGAGCTGTTTTTT.

This sequence joins TRBV5-6 and TRBJ2-7, with D tentatively TRBD2 (7 bases). Trimming shortened V by 4 bases and J by 4 bases, and 15 bases separated the two germline ends. Germline CDR1 and CDR2: SGHDT and YYEEEE. CDR3 length equals 14 residues. In DNA, the CDR3 is TGTGCCAGCAGCCCGGGGGGCCGGGAATACGAGCAGTACTTC. Residues: CASSPGGREYEQYF. The variable domain in full, completed from reference TRBV5-6 and TRBJ2-7, reads DAGVTQSPTHLIKTRGQQVTLRCSPKSGHDTVSWYQQALGQGPQFIFQYYEEEERQRGNFPDRFSGHQFPNYSSELNVNALLLGDSALYLCASSPGGREYEQYFGPGTRLTVT.

The V gene is TRBV6-5, the J gene TRBJ1-3; 9 nucleotides agree with TRBD1. The CDR3 is made up of 15 amino acids. In germline, CDR1 is MNHEY, CDR2 SVGAGI. With 2 bases clipped from V and 2 bases from J, the junction kept 1 base outside the gene matches. CDR3 DNA: TGTGCCAGCAGTTACACAGGGGGCACTGGAAACACCATATATTTT. This encodes CASSYTGGTGNTIYF.

This clone was seen a handful of times. The chain carries TRBV3-1 (or the pseudogene TRBV3-2) and TRBJ2-1; D gene uncertain. V shed 1 base and J shed 7 bases, with 2 bases lying between them. CDR1 and CDR2 from the germline V gene are LGHDT and YNNKEL (reference sequence). The CDR3 spans 11 residues. CDR3 nucleotide sequence: TGTGCCAGCAGCCAAGCGAATGAGCAGTTCTTC. It is translated as CASSQANEQFF.

Details on this clone: Other DNA sequences from this sample encode an identical CDR3 as well. V gene TRBV6-5 combines with J gene TRBJ1-6; no definite D call. Per the germline V gene, CDR1 is MNHEY and CDR2 is SVGAGI. This CDR3 is built from 15 residues. Trimming took 2 bases from V and 0 from J, leaving 5 bases between them. CDR3 amino acids: CASSYRSSYNSPLHF. In DNA form, the CDR3 reads TGTGCCAGCAGTTACAGGAGCTCCTATAATTCACCCCTCCACTTT.

The chain carries TRBV6-5 and TRBJ1-5; D uncertain. The CDR3 runs to 16 residues. Trimming cost V 0 bases and J 4 bases, with 13 bases left between them. Germline CDR1 is MNHEY and CDR2 is SVGAGI. This chain's CDR3 is CASSYSPADGNQPQHF. The CDR3 DNA reads TGTGCCAGCAGTTACTCGCCGGCGGATGGGAATCAGCCCCAGCATTTT.

The chain combines TRBV30 with TRBJ2-3; 10 bases map to TRBD2. CDR3 length: 15 amino acids. Germline V gene lookup returns CDR1 GTSNPN and CDR2 SVGIG (reference sequence). V shed 0 bases, J shed 4 bases, and the junction held 4 bases outside the gene matches. The CDR3 reads CAWSVPSGRSDTQYF. The CDR3 nucleotides read TGTGCCTGGAGTGTACCTAGCGGGAGATCAGATACGCAGTATTTT.

This rearrangement joins TRBV6-1 to TRBJ1-1; weak D call: TRBD1 (5 bases). With 3 bases removed from V and 2 bases from J, the gap between germline ends came to 13 bases. The length of the CDR3 is 15 residues. CDR1 MNHNS and CDR2 SASEGT come from the germline V gene. The CDR3 DNA is TGTGCCAGCAGTGAGAGGGTGGGGGGAAACACTGAAGCTTTCTTT. Translation: CASSERVGGNTEAFF.

The V call is TRBV21-1, the J call TRBJ2-5; the tabulated D call, TRBD1, remains unverified against the DNA. TRBV21-1 represents a pseudogene. CDR3 size: 12 residues. CDR3: CALTGIQETQYF. Here the CDR3 DNA reads TGTGCCTTAACAGGGATCCAAGAGACCCAGTACTTC.